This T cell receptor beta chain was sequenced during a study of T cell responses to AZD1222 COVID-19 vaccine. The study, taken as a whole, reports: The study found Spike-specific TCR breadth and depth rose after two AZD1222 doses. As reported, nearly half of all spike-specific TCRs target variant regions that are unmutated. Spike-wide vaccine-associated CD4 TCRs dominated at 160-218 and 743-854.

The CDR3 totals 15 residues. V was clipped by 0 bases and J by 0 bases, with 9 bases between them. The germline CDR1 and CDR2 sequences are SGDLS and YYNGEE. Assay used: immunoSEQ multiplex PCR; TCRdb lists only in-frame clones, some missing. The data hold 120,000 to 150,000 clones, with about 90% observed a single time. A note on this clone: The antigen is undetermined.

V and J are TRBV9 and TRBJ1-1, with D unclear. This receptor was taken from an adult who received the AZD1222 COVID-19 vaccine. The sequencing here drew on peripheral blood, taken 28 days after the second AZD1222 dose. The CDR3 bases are TGTGCCAGCAGCGTAGGTTTTCTCTTGAACACTGAAGCTTTCTTT. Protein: CASSVGFLLNTEAFF.